These 3 T cell receptor beta chains originate from one sample sequenced in a study of T cell repertoires in cytomegalovirus infection. TCRdb passed the reads through MiXCR, listing each CDR3 protein once. The sample lists approximately 500,000 distinct CDR3 sequences, around a quarter occurring once. The specimen was PBMCs. These receptors all stem from a human donor in good health (CMV status not recorded). Some clones in this sample may be carry-over from other donors' samples.

This clonotype appeared many times. This chain uses TRBV7-2 with TRBJ2-2; D gene unclear. Germline V lookup: CDR1 SGHTA, CDR2 FQGNSA. V lost 5 bases to trimming and J lost 6 bases, with 10 bases between them. This CDR3 region has 13 residues. In nucleotides, the CDR3 is TGTGCCAGCAGCAAAAGAATCCCCGGGGAGCTGTTTTTT. Protein: CASSKRIPGELFF.

In this sample, this clonotype turned up many times. The junction and the germline gene differ at one end; a read error may be behind it. The chain uses TRBV7-7 and TRBJ2-3, with D unclear. Germline loops: CDR1 SSHAT, CDR2 FNYEAQ (reference sequence). This CDR3 contains 14 residues. The CDR3 loop reads CASSPEAHTDTQYF. DNA for the CDR3: TGTGCTAGCAGCCCCGAAGCCCACACAGATACGCAGTATTTT.

V and J are TRBV19 and TRBJ1-1; the D gene is possibly TRBD1 (5 bases). The CDR3 runs 15 residues. The germline V gene has CDR1 LNHDA and CDR2 SQIVND (reference sequence). V gave up 4 bases and J gave up 4 bases, with 16 bases separating them. This chain's CDR3 is CASSTGGIASTEAFF. Here the CDR3 DNA reads TGTGCCAGTAGTACCGGGGGGATTGCTAGCACTGAAGCTTTCTTT. Based on the CDR3 plus reference TRBV19 and TRBJ1-1, the full variable domain is DGGITQSPKYLFRKEGQNVTLSCEQNLNHDAMYWYRQDPGQGLRLIYYSQIVNDFQKGDIAEGYSVSREKKESFPLTVTSAQKNPTAFYLCASSTGGIASTEAFFGQGTRLTVV.